The source of this TCR beta chain is a study of T cells after yellow fever vaccination. Study details: Any fraction with a low cell number was prepared using SMART-Seq v4 Ultra Low Input. Whole-study results and caveats: Weaker in magnitude, the secondary response showed a faster peak on day 5 versus 15. Detected again after the booster were most primary-vaccination clones, at approximately 96% CD4 and about 89% CD8.

Template-switching 5'RACE yielded the TCR cDNA; a universal primer site and UMIs were added in the process. TCRdb called the 5' RACE reads again in MiXCR, with one record for every CDR3 protein. The sample lists some 120,000 distinct CDR3 sequences, around 15% occurring once. CDR3 length equals 17 residues. V trimming: 0 bases; J trimming: 2 bases; junction bases outside the gene matches: 7. CDR1 LGHNA and CDR2 YNFKEQ come from the germline V gene. On this clonotype itself: Its antigen is unidentified.

The chain carries TRBV4-2 and TRBJ2-5; 9 bases are a match to TRBD2. The receptor comes from a man aged 18 to 29 who received the YFV17D yellow fever vaccine. The sample here was CD8+ T cells sorted from PBMCs, taken 5 days after the yellow fever booster vaccination. CDR3 DNA sequence: TGTGCCAGCAGCCAAGATATGACTAGCGGCGGACAAGAGACCCAGTACTTC. It codes for CASSQDMTSGGQETQYF.